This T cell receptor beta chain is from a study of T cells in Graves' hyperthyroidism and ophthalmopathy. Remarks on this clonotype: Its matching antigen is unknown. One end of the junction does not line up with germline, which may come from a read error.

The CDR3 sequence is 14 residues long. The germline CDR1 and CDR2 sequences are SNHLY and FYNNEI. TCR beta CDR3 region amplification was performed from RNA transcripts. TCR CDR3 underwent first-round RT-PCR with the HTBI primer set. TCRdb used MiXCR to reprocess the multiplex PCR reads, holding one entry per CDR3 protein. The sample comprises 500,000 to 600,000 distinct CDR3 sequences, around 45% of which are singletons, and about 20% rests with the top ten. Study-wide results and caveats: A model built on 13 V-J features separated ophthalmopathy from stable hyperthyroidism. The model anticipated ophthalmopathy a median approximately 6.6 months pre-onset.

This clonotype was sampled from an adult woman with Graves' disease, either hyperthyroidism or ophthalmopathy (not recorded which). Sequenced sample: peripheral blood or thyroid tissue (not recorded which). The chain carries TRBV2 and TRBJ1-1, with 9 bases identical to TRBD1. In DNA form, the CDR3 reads TGTACCAGCAGAGGGGACAGGGATAACACTGAAGCTTTCTTT. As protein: CTSRGDRDNTEAFF.